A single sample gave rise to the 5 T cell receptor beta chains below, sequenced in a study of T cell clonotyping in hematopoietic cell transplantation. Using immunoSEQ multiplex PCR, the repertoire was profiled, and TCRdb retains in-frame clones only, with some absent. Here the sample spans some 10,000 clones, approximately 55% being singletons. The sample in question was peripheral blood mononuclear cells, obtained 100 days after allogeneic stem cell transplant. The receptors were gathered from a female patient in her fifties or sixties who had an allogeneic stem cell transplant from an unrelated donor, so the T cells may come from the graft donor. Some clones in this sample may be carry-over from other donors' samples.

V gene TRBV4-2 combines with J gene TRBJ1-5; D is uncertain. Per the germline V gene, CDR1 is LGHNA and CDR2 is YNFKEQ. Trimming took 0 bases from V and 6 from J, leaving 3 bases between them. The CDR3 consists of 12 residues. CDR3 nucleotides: TGTGCCAGCAGCCAAGAAGGTCAGCCCCAGCATTTT. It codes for CASSQEGQPQHF.

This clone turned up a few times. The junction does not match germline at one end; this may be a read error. As DNA, the CDR3 is TGTGCCAGCAGTCCTCGGGGGTTGGAAGAGGCCCAGTACTTC. Translation: CASSPRGLEEAQYF. This chain links TRBV14 with TRBJ2-5, with TRBD2 as a possible D gene (6 bases). Germline assignment: CDR1 SGHDN and CDR2 FVKESK. The length of the CDR3 is 14 residues. The full variable domain, with the rest looked up from reference TRBV14 and TRBJ2-5, is EAGVTQFPSHSVIEKGQTVTLRCDPISGHDNLYWYRRVMGKEIKFLLHFVKESKQDESGMPNNRFLAERTGGTYSTLKVQPAELEDSGVYFCASSPRGLEEAQYFGPGTRLLVL.

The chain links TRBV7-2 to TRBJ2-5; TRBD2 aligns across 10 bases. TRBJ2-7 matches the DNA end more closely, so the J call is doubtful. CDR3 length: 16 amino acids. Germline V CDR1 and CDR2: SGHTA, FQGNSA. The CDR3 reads CASSWIASGGLYEQYF. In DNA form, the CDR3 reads TGTGCCAGCAGCTGGATTGCTAGCGGGGGACTTTACGAGCAGTACTTC.

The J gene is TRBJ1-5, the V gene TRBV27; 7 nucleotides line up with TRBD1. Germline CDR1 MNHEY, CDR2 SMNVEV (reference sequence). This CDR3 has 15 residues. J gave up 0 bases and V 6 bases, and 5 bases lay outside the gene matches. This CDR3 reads CASSPGQYSNQPQHF. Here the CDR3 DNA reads TGTGCCAGCAGCCCGGGACAGTATAGCAATCAGCCCCAGCATTTT.

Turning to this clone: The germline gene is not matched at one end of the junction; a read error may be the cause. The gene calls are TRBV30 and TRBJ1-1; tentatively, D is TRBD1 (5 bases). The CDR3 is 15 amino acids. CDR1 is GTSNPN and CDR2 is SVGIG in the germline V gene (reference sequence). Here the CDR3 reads CAWNTSPGADTEASF. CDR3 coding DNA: TGTGCCTGGAACACGTCACCTGGGGCAGACACTGAAGCTTCCTTT.